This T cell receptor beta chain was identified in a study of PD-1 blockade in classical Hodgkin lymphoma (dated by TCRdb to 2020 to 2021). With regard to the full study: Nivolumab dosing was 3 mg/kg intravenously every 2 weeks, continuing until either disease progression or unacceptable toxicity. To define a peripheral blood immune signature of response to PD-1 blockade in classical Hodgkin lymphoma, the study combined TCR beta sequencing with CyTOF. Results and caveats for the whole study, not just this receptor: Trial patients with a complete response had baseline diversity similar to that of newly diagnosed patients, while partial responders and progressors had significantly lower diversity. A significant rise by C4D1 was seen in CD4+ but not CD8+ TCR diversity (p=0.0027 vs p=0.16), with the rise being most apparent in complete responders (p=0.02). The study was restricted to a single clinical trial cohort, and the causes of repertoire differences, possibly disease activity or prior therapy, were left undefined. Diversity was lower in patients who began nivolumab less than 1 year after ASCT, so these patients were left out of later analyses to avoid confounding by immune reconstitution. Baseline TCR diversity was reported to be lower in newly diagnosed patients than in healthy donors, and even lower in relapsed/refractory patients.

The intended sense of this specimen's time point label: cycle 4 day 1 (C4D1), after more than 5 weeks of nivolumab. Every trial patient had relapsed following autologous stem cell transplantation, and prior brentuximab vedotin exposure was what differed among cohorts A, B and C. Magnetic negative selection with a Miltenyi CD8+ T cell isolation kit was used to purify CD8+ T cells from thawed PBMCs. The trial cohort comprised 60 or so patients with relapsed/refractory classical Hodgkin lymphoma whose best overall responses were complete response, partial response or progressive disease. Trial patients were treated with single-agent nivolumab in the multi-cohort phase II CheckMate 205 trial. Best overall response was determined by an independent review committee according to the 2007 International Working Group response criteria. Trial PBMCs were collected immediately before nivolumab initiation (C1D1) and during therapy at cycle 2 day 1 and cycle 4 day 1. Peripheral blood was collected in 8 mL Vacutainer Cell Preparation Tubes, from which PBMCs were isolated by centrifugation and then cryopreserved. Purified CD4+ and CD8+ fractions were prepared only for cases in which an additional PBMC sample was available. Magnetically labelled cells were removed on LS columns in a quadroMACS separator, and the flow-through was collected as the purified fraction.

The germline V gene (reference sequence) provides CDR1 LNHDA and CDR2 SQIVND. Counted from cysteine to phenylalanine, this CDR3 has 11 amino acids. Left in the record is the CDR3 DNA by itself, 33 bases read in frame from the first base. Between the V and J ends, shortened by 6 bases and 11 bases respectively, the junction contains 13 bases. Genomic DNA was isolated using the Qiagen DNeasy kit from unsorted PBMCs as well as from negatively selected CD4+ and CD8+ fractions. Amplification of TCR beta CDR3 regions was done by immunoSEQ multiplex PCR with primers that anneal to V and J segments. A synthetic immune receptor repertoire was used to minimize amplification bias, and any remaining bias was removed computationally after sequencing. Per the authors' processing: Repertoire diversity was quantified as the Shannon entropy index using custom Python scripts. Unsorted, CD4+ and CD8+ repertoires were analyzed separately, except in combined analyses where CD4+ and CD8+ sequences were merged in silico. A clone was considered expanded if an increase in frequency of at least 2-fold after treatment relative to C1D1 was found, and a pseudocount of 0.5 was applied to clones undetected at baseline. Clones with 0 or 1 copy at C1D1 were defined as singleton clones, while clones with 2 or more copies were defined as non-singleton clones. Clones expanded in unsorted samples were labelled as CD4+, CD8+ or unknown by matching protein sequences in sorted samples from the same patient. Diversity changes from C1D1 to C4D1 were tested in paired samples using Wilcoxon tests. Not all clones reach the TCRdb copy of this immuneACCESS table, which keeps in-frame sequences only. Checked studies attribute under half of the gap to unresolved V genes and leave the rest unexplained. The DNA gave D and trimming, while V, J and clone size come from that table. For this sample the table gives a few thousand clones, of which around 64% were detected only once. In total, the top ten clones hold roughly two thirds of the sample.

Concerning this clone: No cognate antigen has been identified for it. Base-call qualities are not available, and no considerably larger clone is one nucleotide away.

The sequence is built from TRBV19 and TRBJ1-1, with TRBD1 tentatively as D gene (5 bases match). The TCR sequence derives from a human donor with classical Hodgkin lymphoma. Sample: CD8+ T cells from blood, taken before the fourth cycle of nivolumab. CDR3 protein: CASRLGQGAFF. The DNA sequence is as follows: TGTGCCAGTAGACTCGGACAAGGCGCTTTCTTT.